The entry that follows covers one TCR beta chain sequence. Its antigen is unknown. Base qualities are not recorded, but no much larger clone differs from it by a single base. TCR beta VDJ combination and CDR3 sequence profiling used genomic DNA as the template. TCR repertoire sequencing was run on an Illumina HiSeq 2000. Concerning the study's data processing: TRBV/TRBJ rearrangement plots, CDR3 size and DJ length profiles, and Simpson's diversity index were used to assess repertoires. The immunodominant clone was defined as the most abundant DNA sequence in deep sequencing data. CDR3 amino acid sequences were checked for sharing between subjects and were compared against published repertoires and the VDJdb database. TCRdb reran the public reads through fastp at Q25 and MiXCR, keeping productive beta chains. Rows with one shared CDR3 protein collapse into an entry with the most common genes and DNA. The V and J calls reflect TCRdb's pipeline rather than the authors' work. Within this sample are roughly 250,000 distinct CDR3 sequences, with 82% of them counted one time only. In total, the top ten clones hold around 40% of the sample.

These data are taken from a study of CD8+CD57+ T cells in acquired aplastic anemia (dated by TCRdb to between 2017 and 2018). Study-level background: Extracted DNA from sorted CD4+ and CD8+ cells averaged approximately 3 ug, ranging from about 0.18 to 27.4 ug. CD8+CD57+ expansion was defined as frequency above the mean frequency observed in healthy subjects. Results and caveats for the whole study, not just this receptor: Patients and healthy controls showed no significant difference in CD8+ Simpson's diversity (P=0.060). Although 25 to 30 CD8+ CDR3 sequences were shared by patients and controls, these sequences appeared highly expressed in patients and within the immunodominant clones of patients.

Patients chosen for sequencing had shown expansion of CD8+CD57+ cells by flow cytometry. Every patient had a diagnosis of severe acquired aplastic anemia based on International Study of Aplastic Anemia and Agranulocytosis and Camitta criteria. At the time blood was sampled, none of the patients had received any therapy. The study deep-sequenced TCR repertoires of sorted CD4+ and CD8+ blood T cells from severe aplastic anemia patients and healthy subjects. Patients were enrolled under clinicaltrials.gov protocols 00001620, 01623167, 00001397, 00071045, 00081523 and 00961064 in the USA. Ficoll-Paque density gradient centrifugation was used to isolate peripheral blood mononuclear cells. Before DNA extraction, CD4+ and CD8+ T cells were sorted with FACS or magnetic beads. Measured from the cysteine to the phenylalanine, the CDR3 is 15 residues long. Left in the record is the CDR3 DNA by itself, 45 bases read in frame from the first base. The germline V end is reduced by 5 bases and the J end by 5 bases; junction bases left unmatched: 10. The CDR1 and CDR2 encoded by the germline V gene are ENHRY and SYGVKD.

This receptor was taken from a human donor with aplastic anemia. What was sequenced was sorted CD4+, CD8+, or CD8+CD57+ T cells (not recorded which) from PBMCs. The rearranged segments are TRBV10-3 and TRBJ1-1; TRBD1 matches 8 bases in the middle. This receptor has the CDR3 CAISINRGGETEAFF. The DNA sequence is TGTGCCATCAGTATAAACAGGGGGGGGGAGACTGAAGCTTTCTTT.